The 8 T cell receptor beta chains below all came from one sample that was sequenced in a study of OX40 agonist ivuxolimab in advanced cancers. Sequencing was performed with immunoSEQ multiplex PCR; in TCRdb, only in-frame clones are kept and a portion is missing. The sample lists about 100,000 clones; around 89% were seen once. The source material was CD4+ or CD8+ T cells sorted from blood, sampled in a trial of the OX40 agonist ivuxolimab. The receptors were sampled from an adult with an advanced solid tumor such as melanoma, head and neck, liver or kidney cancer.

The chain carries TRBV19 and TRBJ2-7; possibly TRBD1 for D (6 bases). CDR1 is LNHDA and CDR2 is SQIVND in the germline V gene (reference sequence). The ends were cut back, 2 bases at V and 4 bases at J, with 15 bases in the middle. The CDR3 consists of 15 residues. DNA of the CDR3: TGTGCCAGTAGTATAACGGCAGGGGAAAGTTACGAGCAGTACTTC. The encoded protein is CASSITAGESYEQYF. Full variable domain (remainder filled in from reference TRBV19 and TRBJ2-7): DGGITQSPKYLFRKEGQNVTLSCEQNLNHDAMYWYRQDPGQGLRLIYYSQIVNDFQKGDIAEGYSVSREKKESFPLTVTSAQKNPTAFYLCASSITAGESYEQYFGPGTRLTVT.

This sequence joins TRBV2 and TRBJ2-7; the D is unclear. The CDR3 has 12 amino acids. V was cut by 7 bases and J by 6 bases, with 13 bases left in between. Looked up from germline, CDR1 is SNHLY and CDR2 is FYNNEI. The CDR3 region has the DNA TGTGCCAGCATGGGCCCCCTATCCGAGCAGTACTTC. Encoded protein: CASMGPLSEQYF.

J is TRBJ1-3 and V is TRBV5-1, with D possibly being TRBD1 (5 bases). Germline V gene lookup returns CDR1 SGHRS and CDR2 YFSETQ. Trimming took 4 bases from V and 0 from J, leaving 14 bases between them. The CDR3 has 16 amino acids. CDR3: CASSPYGGNSGNTIYF. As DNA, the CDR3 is TGCGCCAGCAGCCCCTACGGGGGAAACTCTGGAAACACCATATATTTT.

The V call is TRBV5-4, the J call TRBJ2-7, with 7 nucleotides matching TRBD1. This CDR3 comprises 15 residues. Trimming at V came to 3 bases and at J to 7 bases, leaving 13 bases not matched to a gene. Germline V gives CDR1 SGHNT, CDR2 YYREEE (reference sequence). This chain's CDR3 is CASSSPGQKSGEQYF. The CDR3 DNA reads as TGTGCCAGCAGCTCGCCGGGACAGAAGTCTGGAGAGCAGTACTTC.

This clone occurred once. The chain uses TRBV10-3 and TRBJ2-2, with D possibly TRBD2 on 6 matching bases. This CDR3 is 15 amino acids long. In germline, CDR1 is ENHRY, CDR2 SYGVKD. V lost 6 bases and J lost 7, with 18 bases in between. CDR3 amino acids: CAIRETSSLGGELFF. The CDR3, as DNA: TGTGCCATCAGAGAGACTAGTTCGTTGGGCGGGGAGCTGTTTTTT.

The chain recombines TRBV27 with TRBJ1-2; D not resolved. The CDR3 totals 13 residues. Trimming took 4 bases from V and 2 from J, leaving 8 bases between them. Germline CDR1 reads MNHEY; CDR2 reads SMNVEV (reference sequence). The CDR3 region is CASSSSGNYGYTF. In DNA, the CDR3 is TGTGCCAGCAGTTCCTCGGGAAACTATGGCTACACCTTC.

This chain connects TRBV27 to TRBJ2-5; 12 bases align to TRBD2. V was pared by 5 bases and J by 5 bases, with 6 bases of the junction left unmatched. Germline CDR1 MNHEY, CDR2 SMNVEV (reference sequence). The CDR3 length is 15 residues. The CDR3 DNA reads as TGTGCCAGCAGTGCCCGACTAGCGGGAGCGGAGACCCAGTACTTC. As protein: CASSARLAGAETQYF.

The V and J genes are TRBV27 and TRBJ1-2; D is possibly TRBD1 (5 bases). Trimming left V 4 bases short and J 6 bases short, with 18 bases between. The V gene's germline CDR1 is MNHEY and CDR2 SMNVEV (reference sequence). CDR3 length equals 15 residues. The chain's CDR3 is CASSYLGGGKDGYTF. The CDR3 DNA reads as TGTGCCAGCAGTTACCTGGGGGGAGGGAAGGATGGCTACACCTTC.